Presented here are 16 T cell receptor beta chains from one specimen sequenced in a study of OX40 agonist ivuxolimab in advanced cancers. The protocol was immunoSEQ multiplex PCR, while the TCRdb copy is restricted to in-frame clones and leaves out a portion. The table has roughly 89,000 clones, about 80% seen once. The sequencing used CD4+ or CD8+ T cells sorted from blood, collected in a trial of the OX40 agonist ivuxolimab. Receptor source: an adult with an advanced solid tumor such as melanoma, head and neck, liver or kidney cancer.

The chain is built from TRBV2 and TRBJ2-3, with a tentative D call TRBD1 (5 bases). Deletions cut 2 bases from V and 4 bases from J, with 13 bases between. Germline CDR1 reads SNHLY; CDR2 reads FYNNEI. The CDR3 length is 15 residues. CDR3 protein: CASSERSGRADTQYF. The CDR3 DNA is TGTGCCAGCAGTGAACGGTCCGGCAGGGCAGATACGCAGTATTTT.

This chain links TRBV7-9 with TRBJ1-3; weak D call: TRBD1 (5 bases). V lost 4 bases and J lost 0, with 10 bases in between. Germline CDR1 SEHNR, CDR2 FQNEAQ (reference sequence). The CDR3 consists of 15 residues. CDR3 sequence (DNA): TGTGCCAGCAGCTCTGACAGAGGCTCTGGAAACACCATATATTTT. This gives the protein CASSSDRGSGNTIYF.

The V gene is TRBV4-2, the J gene TRBJ1-1; D remains ambiguous. V was shortened by 0 bases and J by 5 bases, with 13 bases between the two germline ends. Germline CDR1 reads LGHNA; CDR2 reads YNFKEQ. The CDR3 loop spans 15 amino acids. In DNA form, the CDR3 reads TGTGCCAGCAGCCAAGATTTGCCCGGGCGGACTGAAGCTTTCTTT. This codes for CASSQDLPGRTEAFF.

V is TRBV5-1 and J is TRBJ2-2; 9 positions agree with TRBD1. The CDR3 loop spans 15 amino acids. Germline loops: CDR1 SGHRS, CDR2 YFSETQ. J gave up 9 bases and V 4 bases, and 10 bases lay outside the gene matches. As DNA, the CDR3 is TGCGCCAGCAGCACCGGGACAGGGCTCCTCCGGGAGCTGTTTTTT. Its protein is CASSTGTGLLRELFF.

The chain is built from TRBV10-3 and TRBJ2-3; TRBD1 aligns across 10 bases. The CDR3 sequence is 15 residues long. Germline CDR1 and CDR2: ENHRY and SYGVKD. Losses at the gene ends were 4 bases for V and 10 bases for J; bases not matched to a gene: 11. CDR3 coding DNA: TGTGCCATCAGTGCCCCGGGACAGGGGCCCCCTTCGCAGTATTTT. Protein product: CAISAPGQGPPSQYF.

The CDR3 loop is CASSLASGGAGEETQYF. The CDR3 bases are TGTGCCAGCAGCTTAGCTAGCGGGGGGGCCGGGGAAGAGACCCAGTACTTC. The chain employs TRBV5-6 and TRBJ2-5; 12 bases are a match to TRBD2. CDR1 and CDR2 from the germline V gene are SGHDT and YYEEEE. V lost 2 bases to trimming and J lost 3 bases; unmatched junction nucleotides: 8. The CDR3 consists of 17 residues.

The V and J genes are TRBV5-1 and TRBJ2-3; D is unresolved. V lost 1 base and J 6 bases, leaving 3 bases between the germline ends. The CDR3 is 11 amino acids. Per germline, CDR1 SGHRS and CDR2 YFSETQ. The DNA for the CDR3 is TGCGCCAGCAGCTTGTCGGATACGCAGTATTTT. This codes for CASSLSDTQYF. The variable domain in full, completed from reference TRBV5-1 and TRBJ2-3, reads KAGVTQTPRYLIKTRGQQVTLSCSPISGHRSVSWYQQTPGQGLQFLFEYFSETQRNKGNFPGRFSGRQFSNSRSEMNVSTLELGDSALYLCASSLSDTQYFGPGTRLTVL.

This rearrangement joins TRBV5-5 to TRBJ1-1; no definite D call. This CDR3 spans 14 amino acids. V lost 0 bases, J lost 0 bases, and 6 bases lay in between. The germline V gene has CDR1 SGHKS and CDR2 YYEKEE (reference sequence). CDR3 in DNA: TGTGCCAGCAGCTTGGGGGCGGTGAACACTGAAGCTTTCTTT. Translating it yields CASSLGAVNTEAFF.

V is TRBV5-4 and J is TRBJ1-2; TRBD1 matches 7 bases. V gave up 4 bases and J gave up 11 bases; unmatched junction bases: 8. Looked up from germline, CDR1 is SGHNT and CDR2 is YYREEE (reference sequence). CDR3 length equals 12 residues. The CDR3 here is CASSVDDRDYTF. Here the CDR3 DNA reads TGTGCCAGCAGCGTAGATGACAGGGATTACACCTTC.

The genes are TRBV5-1 and TRBJ1-2; TRBD1 is a possible D gene (5 bases). Trimming cost V 3 bases and J 0 bases, with 15 bases left between them. Germline lookup yields CDR1 SGHRS and CDR2 YFSETQ. The CDR3 consists of 16 residues. This chain's CDR3 is CASSSRDGNSNYGYTF. In DNA, the CDR3 is TGCGCCAGCAGCTCAAGGGACGGCAATTCTAACTATGGCTACACCTTC.

The V and J genes are TRBV2 and TRBJ1-1; D not resolved. Trimming shortened V by 5 bases and J by 1 base, and 8 bases separated the two germline ends. The CDR3 contains 13 residues. Germline CDR1 and CDR2: SNHLY and FYNNEI. The CDR3 coding sequence is TGTGCCAGCAGTCATACAGCGAACACTGAAGCTTTCTTT. Its translation: CASSHTANTEAFF.

This clone was seen just once. The rearrangement joins TRBV19 to TRBJ1-2, with D unresolved. The CDR3 loop spans 14 amino acids. Per germline, CDR1 LNHDA and CDR2 SQIVND (reference sequence). V shed 0 bases and J shed 4 bases, with 9 bases lying between them. CDR3 loop: CASSIDRGLYGYTF. CDR3 sequence (DNA): TGTGCCAGTAGTATAGATCGGGGTCTCTATGGCTACACCTTC. The full variable domain, rest sourced from reference TRBV19 and TRBJ1-2, is DGGITQSPKYLFRKEGQNVTLSCEQNLNHDAMYWYRQDPGQGLRLIYYSQIVNDFQKGDIAEGYSVSREKKESFPLTVTSAQKNPTAFYLCASSIDRGLYGYTFGSGTRLTVV.

This chain uses TRBV28 with TRBJ1-5; D not certain. V lost 7 bases, J lost 1 base, and 11 bases lay in between. CDR3 length: 14 amino acids. Germline V CDR1 and CDR2: MDHEN, SYDVKM. CDR3 nucleotide sequence: TGTGCCAGCATTAGAAGTGGAAGCAATCAGCCCCAGCATTTT. Its translation: CASIRSGSNQPQHF.

The CDR3 spells CASSSPLGRGTGEQYF. The CDR3 region has the DNA TGCGCCAGCAGCTCTCCCCTTGGGCGGGGGACGGGGGAGCAGTACTTC. The chain links TRBV5-1 to TRBJ2-7; 7 nucleotides match TRBD2. This CDR3 is 16 amino acids long. With 3 bases clipped from V and 7 bases from J, the junction kept 16 bases outside the gene matches. The germline V gene encodes CDR1 SGHRS and CDR2 YFSETQ. Complete variable domain (other parts from reference TRBV5-1 and TRBJ2-7): KAGVTQTPRYLIKTRGQQVTLSCSPISGHRSVSWYQQTPGQGLQFLFEYFSETQRNKGNFPGRFSGRQFSNSRSEMNVSTLELGDSALYLCASSSPLGRGTGEQYFGPGTRLTVT.

The rearrangement uses TRBV4-3 and TRBJ2-5, with a possible D match to TRBD2 (5 bases). Germline CDR1 reads LGHNA; CDR2 reads YSLEER. The length of the CDR3 is 14 residues. The V end was cut by 0 bases, the J end by 9 bases, with 14 bases between. The CDR3 DNA sequence: TGCGCCAGCAGCCAAGAACTCCGAGAGAGGGCCCAGTACTTC. Translating it yields CASSQELRERAQYF.

The V and J genes are TRBV7-9 and TRBJ2-5, with no clear D. The V gene lost 1 base and the J gene lost 0 bases, with 6 bases spanning the gap. The CDR3 loop spans 14 amino acids. Germline CDR1 SEHNR, CDR2 FQNEAQ (reference sequence). CDR3 in amino acids: CASSLGWDQETQYF. CDR3 in DNA: TGTGCCAGCAGCTTAGGTTGGGACCAAGAGACCCAGTACTTC.